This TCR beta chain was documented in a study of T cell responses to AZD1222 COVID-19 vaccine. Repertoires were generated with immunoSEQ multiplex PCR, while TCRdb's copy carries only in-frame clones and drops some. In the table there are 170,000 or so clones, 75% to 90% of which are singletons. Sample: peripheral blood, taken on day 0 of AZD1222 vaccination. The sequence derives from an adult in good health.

CDR3 DNA: TGTGCAGACGACCAGGGGGCCACCGGGGAGCTGTTTTTT. Residues: CADDQGATGELFF. The chain carries TRBV12-5 and TRBJ2-2; 8 bases line up with TRBD1. Germline-derived CDR1 and CDR2 are LGHNT and FRNRAP. This CDR3 comprises 13 residues. Using reference TRBV12-5 and TRBJ2-2 for the parts outside the CDR3, the full variable domain is DARVTQTPRHKVTEMGQEVTMRCQPILGHNTVFWYRQTMMQGLELLAYFRNRAPLDDSGMPKDRFSAEMPDATLATLKIQPSEPRDSAVYFCADDQGATGELFFGEGSRLTVL.